The clone carrying this TCR beta chain was seen a handful of times. Its target is unknown. Sample-barcoded 5' priming and a J-beta primer mix drove a second PCR of roughly 6 to 12 cycles. Each CDR3 protein is one row after TCRdb ran MiXCR on the 5' RACE reads. The sample holds about 640,000 distinct CDR3 sequences, 45% to 65% seen once. The people who gave samples were healthy Caucasians from Russia, aged about 6 to 100. These data originate in a study of blood T cells in healthy people across ages. Study-wide findings and caveats: Investigators treated diversity estimates from one million T cells as underestimates.

Sequencing was carried out using blood. The source of this sequence is a man aged 60 to 69 in good health.

CDR3 coding DNA: TGCAGTGCTCTTACGGGGGCCCCACGGGAGCAGTACTTC. Translated, it gives CSALTGAPREQYF. The V call is TRBV20-1, the J call TRBJ2-5; D tentatively reads TRBD1 or TRBD2 (6 bases each). The CDR3 loop spans 13 amino acids. V was trimmed by 5 bases and J by 11 bases, leaving 21 bases between them. From germline, CDR1 is DFQATT and CDR2 SNEGSKA (reference sequence).